This T cell receptor beta chain is drawn from a study of OX40 agonist ivuxolimab in advanced cancers. Generated by immunoSEQ multiplex PCR, the TCRdb table keeps only in-frame clones and is missing some. The sample lists around 69,000 clones; 80% to 90% were seen once. CDR1 and CDR2 from the germline V gene are MDHEN and SYDVKM. The CDR3 is 16 residues long. V was pared by 6 bases and J by 3 bases, with 17 bases between. This sequence was found in an adult with an advanced solid tumor such as melanoma, head and neck, liver or kidney cancer. The V gene is TRBV28, the J gene TRBJ2-2, with D possibly being TRBD1 (6 bases). The specimen was CD4+ or CD8+ T cells sorted from blood, collected in a trial of the OX40 agonist ivuxolimab. In nucleotides, the CDR3 is TGTGCCAGCAGCCCGCCGGGGACACTATACACCGGGGAGCTGTTTTTT. It translates to CASSPPGTLYTGELFF. Drawing the rest from reference TRBV28 and TRBJ2-2, the complete variable domain is DVKVTQSSRYLVKRTGEKVFLECVQDMDHENMFWYRQDPGLGLRLIYFSYDVKMKEKGDIPEGYSVSREKKERFSLILESASTNQTSMYLCASSPPGTLYTGELFFGEGSRLTVL.